This T cell receptor (beta chain) comes out of a study of cytomegalovirus exposure and HLA in healthy donors. About the research overall: From about 170 million T cells, an earlier analysis saw approximately 110 million unique TCR beta sequences. General observations from the study: Later work associated 16,951 TCR beta sequences with HLA alleles at 0.05 false discovery rate. It was reportedly the case that the classifier diagnosed cytomegalovirus status with high specificity and sensitivity. Trimming of TCR beta V- and J-genes showed a link, identified in a later analysis, to a missense DCLRE1C variant.

The PCR contained 60 Vbeta and 13 Jbeta primers. The repertoire was sequenced with immunoSEQ multiplex PCR; TCRdb's copy has only in-frame clones and lacks some. The data show roughly 140,000 clones, over 60% seen once. The CDR3 totals 14 residues. This clone was picked up one time. Antigen unknown. The gene calls are TRBV21-1 and TRBJ2-1; TRBD1 is the table's D call and was not checked against the DNA. TRBV21-1 is assigned pseudogene status. This receptor was identified in a male donor in good health and CMV-seronegative. Sample: PBMCs. The CDR3 DNA reads as TGTGCCAGCAGCAAAGGAAGACATTACAATGAGCAGTTCTTC. Its protein is CASSKGRHYNEQFF.